The T cell receptor (beta chain) under discussion was sequenced for a study of cytomegalovirus exposure and HLA in healthy donors. Regarding the study as a whole: When a later analysis compared HLA-associated TCR beta chains with equally common others, the HLA-associated chains turned out to be more clonally expanded and to have lower generation probabilities. An apparent linkage of common viral pathogens to several of the most significant clusters emerged in a later analysis. Later analysis showed TCR association rates varying by HLA locus, highest for DRB1 and lowest for HLA-C.

Primers for the PCR totalled 60 Vbeta and 13 Jbeta. Generated by immunoSEQ multiplex PCR, the TCRdb table keeps only in-frame clones and is missing some. Altogether 170,000 or so clones are present, 84% being singletons, with the ten largest covering roughly 0.38%. Remarks on this clone: Its antigen is undetermined.

V lost 1 base and J lost 4; bases outside the gene matches: 16. Germline values: CDR1 PRHDT, CDR2 FYEKMQ (reference sequence). The CDR3 has 19 residues. The gene calls are TRBV13 and TRBJ2-5, with TRBD2 identical over 9 bases. This sequence was found in a boy aged 2 to 9 in good health and CMV-seronegative. What was sequenced was PBMCs. CDR3 residues: CASSLEGGRASSGGETQYF. Written as DNA, the CDR3 is TGTGCCAGCAGCTTAGAGGGCGGGAGGGCCTCATCGGGGGGAGAGACCCAGTACTTC.